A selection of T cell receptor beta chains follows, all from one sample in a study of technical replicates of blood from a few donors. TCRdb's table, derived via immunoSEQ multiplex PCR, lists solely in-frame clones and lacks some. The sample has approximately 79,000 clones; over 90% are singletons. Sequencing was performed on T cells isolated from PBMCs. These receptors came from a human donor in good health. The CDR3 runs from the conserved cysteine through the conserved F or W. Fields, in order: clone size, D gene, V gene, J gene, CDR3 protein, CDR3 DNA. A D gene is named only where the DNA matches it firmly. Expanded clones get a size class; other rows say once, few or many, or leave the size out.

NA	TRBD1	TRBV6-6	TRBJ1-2	CASSYSTQGAGGYTF	TGTGCCAGCAGTTACTCAACCCAGGGGGCCGGCGGCTACACCTTC
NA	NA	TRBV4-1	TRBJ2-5	CASSLNEGSGETQYF	TGCGCCAGCAGCTTAAATGAGGGAAGTGGAGAGACCCAGTACTTC
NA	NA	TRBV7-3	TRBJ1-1	CASSLPYRRDEAFF	TGTGCCAGCAGCTTACCCTACAGGAGGGATGAAGCTTTCTTT
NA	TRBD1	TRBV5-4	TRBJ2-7	CASSSGQTYEQYF	TGTGCCAGCAGCTCGGGACAGACCTACGAGCAGTACTTC
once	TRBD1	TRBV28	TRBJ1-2	CASNVPGQGRDGYTF	TGTGCCAGCAACGTACCGGGACAGGGTCGTGATGGCTACACCTTC
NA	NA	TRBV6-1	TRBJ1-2	CASSPDPTTSYGYTF	TGTGCCAGCAGTCCTGACCCGACTACTTCGTATGGCTACACCTTC
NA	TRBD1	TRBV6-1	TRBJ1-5	CASSEGTGGPNQHF	TGTGCCAGCAGTGAAGGGACAGGGGGCCCTAATCAGCATTTT
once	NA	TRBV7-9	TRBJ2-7	CASSGSSYEQYF	TGTGCCAGCTCAGGGTCTTCCTACGAGCAGTACTTC
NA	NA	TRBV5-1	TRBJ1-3	CASSHLGELSGNTIYF	TGCGCCAGCAGCCATCTCGGGGAATTATCTGGAAACACCATATATTTT
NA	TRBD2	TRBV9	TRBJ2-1	CASKMGLPPNEQFF	TGTGCCAGCAAGATGGGACTACCTCCGAATGAGCAGTTCTTC
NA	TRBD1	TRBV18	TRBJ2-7	CASSLDRQGLTLYEQYF	TGTGCCAGCTCACTTGACCGACAGGGGCTTACCCTCTACGAGCAGTACTTC
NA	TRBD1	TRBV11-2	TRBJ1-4	CASSFRGTGGEKLFF	TGTGCCAGCAGCTTCCGGGGGACAGGGGGCGAGAAACTGTTTTTT
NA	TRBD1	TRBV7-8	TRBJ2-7	CASSLGQGNEQYF	TGTGCCAGCAGCTTGGGACAGGGGAACGAGCAGTACTTC
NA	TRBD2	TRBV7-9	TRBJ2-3	CASSLALGTSGRVPDTQYF	TGTGCCAGCAGCTTAGCCCTTGGGACTAGCGGGAGGGTCCCAGATACGCAGTATTTT
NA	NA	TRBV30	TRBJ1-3	CAWSPTQIGNTIYF	TGTGCCTGGAGTCCTACCCAAATTGGAAACACCATATATTTT
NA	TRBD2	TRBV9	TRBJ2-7	CASSALAAGYEQYF	TGTGCCAGCAGCGCACTAGCGGCCGGGTACGAGCAGTACTTC
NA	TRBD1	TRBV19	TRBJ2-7	CASRLDRDSYEQYF	TGTGCCAGTAGGCTGGACAGGGACTCCTACGAGCAGTACTTC
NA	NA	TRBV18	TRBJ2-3	CASSLERVPKSGTDTQYF	TGTGCCAGCTCACTCGAGCGGGTCCCCAAAAGTGGCACAGATACGCAGTATTTT
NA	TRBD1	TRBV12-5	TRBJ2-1	CASGWETGGAVNEQFF	TGTGCTAGTGGTTGGGAGACAGGGGGCGCGGTCAATGAGCAGTTCTTC
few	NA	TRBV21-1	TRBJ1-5	CASMGAEQPQHF	TGTGCCAGCATGGGGGCAGAACAGCCCCAGCATTTT
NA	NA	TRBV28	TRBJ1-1	CASRTENTEAFF	TGTGCCAGCAGAACAGAGAACACTGAAGCTTTCTTT
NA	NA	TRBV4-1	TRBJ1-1	CASSQEGRMNTEAFF	TGCGCCAGCAGCCAAGAAGGCAGGATGAACACTGAAGCTTTCTTT
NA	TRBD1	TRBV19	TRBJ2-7	CASSIGFGTGRTYEQYF	TGTGCCAGTAGTATAGGGTTCGGGACAGGGAGAACCTACGAGCAGTACTTC
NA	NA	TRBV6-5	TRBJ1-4	CASSCQGCTNEKLFF	TGTGCCAGCAGTTGCCAGGGATGTACTAATGAAAAACTGTTTTTT
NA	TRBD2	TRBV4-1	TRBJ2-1	CASSRLAGNSYNEQFF	TGCGCCAGCAGCCGATTAGCGGGAAACTCCTACAATGAGCAGTTCTTC
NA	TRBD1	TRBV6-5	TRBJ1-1	CASGQNRDRDAAFF	TGTGCCAGCGGTCAGAACCGGGACAGAGATGCAGCTTTCTTT
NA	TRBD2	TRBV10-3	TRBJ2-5	CAISEGVAGAETQYF	TGTGCCATCAGTGAGGGAGTAGCGGGAGCGGAGACCCAGTACTTC
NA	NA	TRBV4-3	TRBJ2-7	CASSQEYGALREQYF	TGCGCCAGCAGCCAAGAGTATGGGGCCCTGAGGGAGCAGTACTTC
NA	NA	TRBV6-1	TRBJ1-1	CASHNRSGVRTEAFF	TGTGCCAGCCATAATAGGTCAGGGGTACGAACTGAAGCTTTCTTT
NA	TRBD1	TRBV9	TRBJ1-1	CASSVRTGDTEAFF	TGTGCCAGCAGCGTACGGACAGGGGACACTGAAGCTTTCTTT
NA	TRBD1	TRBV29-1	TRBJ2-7	CSVVMGQISSYEQYF	TGCAGCGTAGTGATGGGACAGATCTCCTCCTACGAGCAGTACTTC
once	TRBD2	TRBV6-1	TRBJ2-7	CASSPTSGVYEQYF	TGTGCCAGCAGCCCAACTAGCGGAGTCTACGAGCAGTACTTC
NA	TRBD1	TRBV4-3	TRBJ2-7	CASSQGGTGTHYEQYF	TGCGCCAGCAGCCAAGGTGGGACAGGTACCCATTACGAGCAGTACTTC
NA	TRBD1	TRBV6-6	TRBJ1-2	CASSYYPGGIYGYTF	TGTGCCAGCAGTTATTACCCAGGGGGCATCTACGGCTACACCTTC
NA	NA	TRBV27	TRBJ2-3	CASSFLEGDTQYF	TGTGCCAGCAGTTTTCTTGAGGGAGATACGCAGTATTTT
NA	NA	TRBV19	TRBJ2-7	CASSIDLEGIGQYF	TGTGCCAGTAGTATAGATCTGGAGGGAATTGGGCAGTACTTC
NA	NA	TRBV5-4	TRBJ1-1	CASSSEDLNTEAFF	TGTGCCAGCAGCTCGGAGGACCTGAACACTGAAGCTTTCTTT
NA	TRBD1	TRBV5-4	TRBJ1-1	CASSLLDRVNTEAFF	TGTGCCAGCAGCTTATTAGACAGGGTGAACACTGAAGCTTTCTTT
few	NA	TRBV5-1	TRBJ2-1	CASSLLGDNEQFF	TGCGCCAGCAGCTTGCTCGGTGACAATGAGCAGTTCTTC
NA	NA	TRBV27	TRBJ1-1	CASSPVDMNTEAFF	TGTGCCAGCAGCCCGGTGGACATGAACACTGAAGCTTTCTTT
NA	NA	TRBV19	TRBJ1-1	CASSSQGRTEAFF	TGTGCCAGTAGCTCGCAGGGGCGAACTGAAGCTTTCTTT
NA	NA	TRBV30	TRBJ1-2	CAWSVSGNYGYTF	TGTGCCTGGAGTGTATCGGGGAACTATGGCTACACCTTC
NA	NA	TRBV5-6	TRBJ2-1	CASSTQGRQFF	TGTGCCAGCAGCACACAGGGTAGACAGTTCTTC
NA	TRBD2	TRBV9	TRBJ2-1	CASSVELAGARGDNEQFF	TGTGCCAGCAGCGTAGAACTAGCGGGAGCCCGGGGGGACAATGAGCAGTTCTTC
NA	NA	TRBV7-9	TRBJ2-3	CASSPTVSIDTQYF	TGTGCCAGCAGCCCAACGGTATCTATAGATACGCAGTATTTT
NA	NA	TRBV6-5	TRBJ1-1	CASSYDIRGMMTEAFF	TGTGCCAGCAGTTACGACATCAGGGGAATGATGACTGAAGCTTTCTTT
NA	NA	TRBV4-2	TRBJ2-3	CASSQVQFSDTQYF	TGTGCCAGCAGCCAAGTTCAGTTCTCAGATACGCAGTATTTT
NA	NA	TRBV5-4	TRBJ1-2	CASSLDSGGYTF	TGTGCCAGCAGCTTGGATAGTGGTGGCTACACCTTC
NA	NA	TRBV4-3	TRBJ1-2	CASSQIEGDYGYTF	TGCGCCAGCAGCCAAATAGAGGGAGACTATGGCTACACCTTC
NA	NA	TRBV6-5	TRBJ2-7	CASSKGTDVSVEQYF	TGTGCCAGCAGTAAAGGGACTGATGTCTCTGTGGAGCAGTACTTC
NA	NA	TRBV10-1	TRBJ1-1	CASSESNRVGTEAFF	TGCGCCAGCAGTGAGTCGAACAGGGTGGGAACTGAAGCTTTCTTT